The 26 T cell receptor beta chains listed next were all sequenced from one sample in a study of T cell responses to AZD1222 COVID-19 vaccine. Assay used: immunoSEQ multiplex PCR; TCRdb lists only in-frame clones, some missing. This sample has 110,000 or so clones, with 70% to 90% found just once. The source was peripheral blood, collected 28 days after the second AZD1222 dose. The receptors here all came from an adult who received the AZD1222 COVID-19 vaccine.

This rearrangement joins TRBV5-1 to TRBJ2-1, with no clear D. The CDR3 runs to 13 residues. The germline V and J ends were trimmed by 2 bases and 4 bases, with 7 bases remaining between them. The germline V gene has CDR1 SGHRS and CDR2 YFSETQ. CDR3 in DNA: TGCGCCAGCAGCTTCCCGGAATACAATGAGCAGTTCTTC. Translating it yields CASSFPEYNEQFF.

This chain uses TRBV19 with TRBJ2-3, with TRBD2 identical over 11 bases. Looked up from germline, CDR1 is LNHDA and CDR2 is SQIVND (reference sequence). The CDR3 is 14 residues long. J lost 2 bases, V lost 10 bases, and 5 bases had no gene match. The CDR3 spells CATGTSGVTDTQYF. The CDR3 region has the DNA TGTGCCACCGGGACTAGCGGAGTCACAGATACGCAGTATTTT.

The V gene is TRBV3-1 (or the pseudogene TRBV3-2), the J gene TRBJ2-1, with 7 bases that match TRBD2. The trim removed 1 base at V and 0 bases at J, leaving 6 bases unmatched. CDR1 and CDR2 (germline): LGHDT, YNNKEL (reference sequence). The CDR3 contains 17 residues. As DNA, the CDR3 is TGTGCCAGCAGCCAAGGCCTCGCGGGGGTCTCCTACAATGAGCAGTTCTTC. Translating it yields CASSQGLAGVSYNEQFF.

The V and J genes are TRBV3-1 (or the pseudogene TRBV3-2) and TRBJ1-6, with D unclear. Trimming pared 0 bases from V and 10 bases from J, leaving 7 bases between. Germline V CDR1 and CDR2: LGHDT, YNNKEL (reference sequence). The CDR3 has 13 amino acids. CDR3 DNA: TGTGCCAGCAGCCAAGATATCAGGTCACCCCTCCACTTT. It translates to CASSQDIRSPLHF.

V gene TRBV29-1 combines with J gene TRBJ2-7; 7 bases fit TRBD2. This CDR3 spans 12 amino acids. CDR1 is SQVTM, CDR2 ANQGSEA, per germline. V shed 5 bases, J shed 4 bases, and the junction held 5 bases outside the gene matches. The CDR3 protein is CSVLAGGYEQYF. The CDR3 DNA reads TGCAGCGTTCTCGCCGGGGGGTACGAGCAGTACTTC.

This clone was found once. CDR3 nucleotides: TGTGCCAGCAGCAACGACGGGGTTTCCTACAATGAGCAGTTCTTC. This encodes CASSNDGVSYNEQFF. The chain carries TRBV5-5 and TRBJ2-1, with a possible D match to TRBD2 (5 bases). Trimming cost V 4 bases and J 1 base, with 12 bases left between them. Germline V gene data show CDR1 as SGHKS and CDR2 as YYEKEE (reference sequence). CDR3 length: 15 residues.

The chain combines TRBV3-1 (or the pseudogene TRBV3-2) with TRBJ1-6; no definite D call. The germline V and J ends were trimmed by 0 bases and 10 bases, with 13 bases remaining between them. From germline, CDR1 is LGHDT and CDR2 YNNKEL (reference sequence). The CDR3 has 15 amino acids. The chain's CDR3 is CASSQDGQAWSPLHF. DNA for the CDR3: TGTGCCAGCAGCCAAGATGGGCAGGCTTGGTCACCCCTCCACTTT.

The chain combines TRBV10-2 with TRBJ1-1; perhaps TRBD1 as D (5 bases). Germline CDR1 reads WSHSY; CDR2 reads SAAADI. Trimming took 0 bases from V and 4 from J, leaving 9 bases between them. The CDR3 loop spans 14 amino acids. The CDR3 sequence: CASSESRGFTEAFF. The CDR3 region has the DNA TGCGCCAGCAGTGAGTCGAGGGGTTTCACTGAAGCTTTCTTT.

The rearrangement links TRBV2 to TRBJ1-2; D ambiguous. Germline CDR1 is SNHLY and CDR2 is FYNNEI. V gave up 3 bases and J gave up 4 bases, with 15 bases separating them. This CDR3 is built from 15 residues. The CDR3 nucleotides read TGTGCCAGCAGTGACACCAGAGGGTACAGCTATGGCTACACCTTC. Protein product: CASSDTRGYSYGYTF.

This chain uses TRBV6-5 with TRBJ1-2, with 10 bases that match TRBD1. Germline V gene lookup returns CDR1 MNHEY and CDR2 SVGAGI. The CDR3 runs to 14 residues. The junction had 0 bases not matched to a gene; V was cut back by 2 bases and J by 3 bases. CDR3 sequence (DNA): TGTGCCAGCAGTTACGGGACAGGGGACTATGGCTACACCTTC. Amino acid sequence: CASSYGTGDYGYTF.

The V call is TRBV5-6, the J call TRBJ2-7; D is perhaps TRBD1 (6 bases). Trimming stripped 4 bases from V and 2 bases from J, with 13 bases between. The CDR3 is 14 amino acids. From germline, CDR1 is SGHDT and CDR2 YYEEEE. CDR3 protein: CASSPMDSTYEQYF. CDR3 in DNA: TGTGCCAGCAGCCCAATGGACAGCACCTACGAGCAGTACTTC.

CDR3 nucleotides: TGTGCCAGCAGCCCGGACAGGGGGTCGGACACTGAAGCTTTCTTT. It codes for CASSPDRGSDTEAFF. The chain carries TRBV6-2 or TRBV6-3 and TRBJ1-1; 10 nucleotides line up with TRBD1. This CDR3 region has 15 residues. Germline CDR1 is MNHEY and CDR2 is SVGEGT. Losses at the gene ends were 6 bases for V and 3 bases for J; bases not matched to a gene: 7.

This chain connects TRBV10-3 to TRBJ2-3; no clear D gene. The V and J ends lost 2 bases and 10 bases respectively, with 10 bases between them. The length of the CDR3 is 12 residues. Germline V CDR1 and CDR2: ENHRY, SYGVKD. The CDR3 coding sequence is TGTGCCATCAGTGAGATAGGGTCGGCGCAGTATTTT. This codes for CAISEIGSAQYF.

This clone was detected once. This CDR3 is CASSSRQGNQPQHF. Here the CDR3 DNA reads TGTGCCAGCAGCTCGCGACAGGGAAATCAGCCCCAGCATTTT. The chain has TRBV7-2 and TRBJ1-5; 7 positions agree with TRBD1. Per germline, CDR1 SGHTA and CDR2 FQGNSA. V was pared by 4 bases and J by 4 bases, with 4 bases of the junction left unmatched. This CDR3 contains 14 residues.

This clone has a single count. This chain uses TRBV11-3 with TRBJ2-7; 7 nucleotides match TRBD2. V shed 1 base and J 5 bases; nucleotides not matched to a gene: 5. There are 14 residues in the CDR3. Germline lookup yields CDR1 SGHNT and CDR2 YENEEA. CDR3 sequence reads: CASSLAGGRNEQYF. The CDR3 DNA reads as TGTGCCAGCAGCTTAGCGGGAGGACGCAACGAGCAGTACTTC.

The genes are TRBV28 and TRBJ2-2, with no clear D. The V and J ends lost 3 bases and 2 bases respectively, with 4 bases between them. Germline V lookup: CDR1 MDHEN, CDR2 SYDVKM. CDR3 length: 13 amino acids. The CDR3 is CASSFINTGELFF. The CDR3 DNA sequence: TGTGCCAGCAGTTTTATAAACACCGGGGAGCTGTTTTTT.

Comment on this clone: Within the sample, other DNA sequences also encode this same CDR3. The chain couples TRBV12-3 or TRBV12-4 to TRBJ1-4, with TRBD1 identical over 7 bases. V lost 3 bases to trimming and J lost 7 bases; unmatched junction nucleotides: 2. CDR3 length equals 13 residues. As DNA, the CDR3 is TGTGCCAGCAGTTTGAGGGGGCGTGAAAAACTGTTTTTT. It is translated as CASSLRGREKLFF.

The chain has TRBV7-3 and TRBJ2-6, with 8 bases that match TRBD2. With V trimmed by 10 bases and J by 3 bases, 11 bases remained unmatched. Germline-derived CDR1 and CDR2 are SGHTA and FQGTGA. CDR3 length: 16 amino acids. In DNA, the CDR3 is TGTGCCACCGGTTTAGCGGGGCGCCTTGGGGCCAACGTCCTGACTTTC. Its translation is CATGLAGRLGANVLTF.

The chain couples TRBV7-3 to TRBJ2-1; D is unresolved. Trimming took 3 bases from V and 5 from J, leaving 8 bases between them. CDR1 and CDR2 from the germline V gene are SGHTA and FQGTGA. The CDR3 is made up of 13 amino acids. In DNA form, the CDR3 reads TGTGCCAGCAGCTTGGATTTCAACAATGAGCAGTTCTTC. This encodes CASSLDFNNEQFF.

The chain joins TRBV5-1 to TRBJ2-5; D may be TRBD2 (7 bases). This CDR3 is 16 amino acids long. V lost 4 bases to trimming and J lost 2 bases, with 18 bases between them. CDR1 SGHRS and CDR2 YFSETQ come from the germline V gene. This CDR3 is CASSGGPTGGQETQYF. The CDR3 DNA follows: TGCGCCAGCAGCGGGGGCCCTACGGGGGGACAAGAGACCCAGTACTTC.

The rearrangement links TRBV14 to TRBJ1-6; D unclear. V lost 0 bases to trimming and J lost 14 bases, with 11 bases between them. Germline values: CDR1 SGHDN, CDR2 FVKESK. CDR3 size: 13 residues. CDR3 amino acids: CASSQDLWGSLHF. The DNA for the CDR3 is TGTGCCAGCAGCCAAGATCTGTGGGGTTCCCTCCACTTT.

The rearrangement joins TRBV11-2 to TRBJ1-1; 7 nucleotides align to TRBD1. This CDR3 is 14 amino acids long. The ends lost 4 bases at V and 7 bases at J; junction bases unmatched: 9. Germline CDR1 is SGHAT and CDR2 is FQNNGV. The CDR3 region has the DNA TGTGCCAGCAGCTATCGAGGGGGCTCTGATGAAGCTTTCTTT. It translates to CASSYRGGSDEAFF.

J is TRBJ2-5 and V is TRBV18, with 8 positions matching TRBD1. The CDR3 sequence is 15 residues long. Trimming took 2 bases from V and 5 from J; bases not matched to a gene: 7. Germline assignment: CDR1 KGHSH and CDR2 LQKENI. The CDR3 nucleotides read TGTGCCAGCTCACCAGTACAGGGGGGCACGGAGACCCAGTACTTC. Its protein is CASSPVQGGTETQYF.

The genes are TRBV5-6 and TRBJ2-3, with D uncertain. The V gene lost 7 bases and the J gene lost 1 base, with 13 bases spanning the gap. The germline V gene encodes CDR1 SGHDT and CDR2 YYEEEE. This CDR3 region has 14 residues. The CDR3 coding sequence is TGTGCCAGCTCCGAGTGGGGTGGCACAGATACGCAGTATTTT. Translating gives CASSEWGGTDTQYF. Full variable domain (rest looked up from reference TRBV5-6 and TRBJ2-3): DAGVTQSPTHLIKTRGQQVTLRCSPKSGHDTVSWYQQALGQGPQFIFQYYEEEERQRGNFPDRFSGHQFPNYSSELNVNALLLGDSALYLCASSEWGGTDTQYFGPGTRLTVL.

CDR3 coding DNA: TGCGCCAGCAGCTTGGACGCCAGAGACTCCTACGAGCAGTACTTC. This translates into CASSLDARDSYEQYF. V is TRBV5-1 and J is TRBJ2-7, with D uncertain. CDR1 and CDR2 (germline): SGHRS, YFSETQ. This CDR3 is 15 amino acids long. With 0 bases removed from V and 0 bases from J, the gap between germline ends came to 10 bases.

The rearrangement links TRBV4-1 to TRBJ1-4; 8 nucleotides line up with TRBD1. Unmatched junction bases numbered 9, after V lost 1 base and J lost 8 bases. CDR1 and CDR2 (germline): MGHRA, YSYEKL. This CDR3 is built from 16 residues. The CDR3 loop reads CASSQALQGEIEKLFF. In DNA, the CDR3 is TGCGCCAGCAGCCAAGCCTTACAGGGGGAGATAGAAAAACTGTTTTTT.